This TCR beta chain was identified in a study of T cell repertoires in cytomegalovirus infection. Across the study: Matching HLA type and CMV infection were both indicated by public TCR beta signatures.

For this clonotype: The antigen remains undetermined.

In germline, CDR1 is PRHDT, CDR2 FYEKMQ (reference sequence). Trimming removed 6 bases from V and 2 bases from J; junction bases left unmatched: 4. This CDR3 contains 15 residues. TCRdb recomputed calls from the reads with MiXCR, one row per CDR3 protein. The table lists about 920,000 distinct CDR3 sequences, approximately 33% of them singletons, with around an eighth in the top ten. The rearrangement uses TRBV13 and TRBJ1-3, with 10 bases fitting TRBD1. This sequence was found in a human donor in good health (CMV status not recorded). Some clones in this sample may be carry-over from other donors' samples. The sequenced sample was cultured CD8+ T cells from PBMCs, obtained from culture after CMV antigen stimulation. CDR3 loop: CASRSGQGPGNTIYF. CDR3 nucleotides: TGTGCCAGCAGATCGGGACAGGGGCCTGGAAACACCATATATTTT.